This T cell receptor (beta chain) was recovered during a study of identical twins. Whole-study results and caveats: Recombination models fit unrelated individuals' TCR alpha sharing but underestimated twins'. There were fewer insertions in abundant cord blood beta clonotypes, but memory repertoires showed no such pattern. There is a chance that invariant MAIT and iNKT cells partially muddied zero-insertion analyses.

Through template switching, a universal primer site was introduced, and the cDNA contained unique molecular identifiers. MiXCR, applied by TCRdb to the 5' RACE reads, yields one record per CDR3 protein. This table holds hundreds of thousands of distinct CDR3 sequences, around 7.4% found once. Worth noting for this clonotype: Its antigen remains unidentified.

CDR1 and CDR2 (germline): LNHDA, SQIVND (reference sequence). Between the trimmed V and J ends, which lost 3 bases and 3 bases, there was a span of 14 bases. The CDR3 consists of 15 residues. The same specimen was also included in a second study, on yellow fever vaccine responses in identical twins.

Sequencing input: PBMCs. The TCR was taken from a woman between 18 and 29 years old in good health. The chain uses TRBV19 and TRBJ1-2; D not certain. This CDR3 is CASSIGRLRHYGYTF. The CDR3 bases are TGTGCCAGTAGTATCGGCCGTCTACGGCACTATGGCTACACCTTC.